The TCR beta chain described here comes from a study of monozygotic twins with cystic fibrosis. General study points: Monozygotic CF twins shared more identical nucleotide clonotypes than unrelated patients. Median Simpson clonality of approximately 0.0091 suggested naive T cells predominated. Co-twins had the most similar V usage for 13 of 16 pairs, J for 8.

The germline gives CDR1 ENHRY, CDR2 SYGVKD. This CDR3 comprises 16 residues. V was pared by 6 bases and J by 8 bases, with 15 bases of the junction left unmatched. Measured with immunoSEQ multiplex PCR; TCRdb has only the in-frame clones, and not every one. The table lists around 15,000 clones, 80% to 90% of them singletons. As for this clone: What it binds is unknown.

The rearrangement uses TRBV10-3 and TRBJ2-1, with TRBD2 matching over 8 bases. Sequencing used blood. This sequence was found in a boy aged 5 to 17 with cystic fibrosis. CDR3 residues: CAISRSPGLGADEQFF. The DNA of the CDR3 is TGTGCCATCAGCCGTAGCCCGGGACTAGGAGCCGATGAGCAGTTCTTC.